The TCR beta chain under discussion was sequenced for a study of shared clonotypes between healthy human individuals. Profiled with immunoSEQ multiplex PCR; TCRdb holds only in-frame clones, not every one. The table has some 2.1 million clones, around 95% seen once. Splitting of CD4+ cells produced CD45RA+ naive and CD45RA-negative memory subsets. This CDR3 region has 15 residues. Germline CDR1 is KGHSH and CDR2 is LQKENI. The V and J ends lost 2 bases and 4 bases respectively, with 13 bases between them. The sequence derives from a man aged 18-30 years in good health. The V call is TRBV18, the J call TRBJ2-3, with a weak D call TRBD1 (5 bases). The specimen sequenced was naive CD4+ T cells sorted from blood. Subset indicated: CD45RA+ positively selected. In nucleotides, the CDR3 is TGTGCCAGCTCACCAAGGACACCTGGGGCAGATACGCAGTATTTT. This translates into CASSPRTPGADTQYF.